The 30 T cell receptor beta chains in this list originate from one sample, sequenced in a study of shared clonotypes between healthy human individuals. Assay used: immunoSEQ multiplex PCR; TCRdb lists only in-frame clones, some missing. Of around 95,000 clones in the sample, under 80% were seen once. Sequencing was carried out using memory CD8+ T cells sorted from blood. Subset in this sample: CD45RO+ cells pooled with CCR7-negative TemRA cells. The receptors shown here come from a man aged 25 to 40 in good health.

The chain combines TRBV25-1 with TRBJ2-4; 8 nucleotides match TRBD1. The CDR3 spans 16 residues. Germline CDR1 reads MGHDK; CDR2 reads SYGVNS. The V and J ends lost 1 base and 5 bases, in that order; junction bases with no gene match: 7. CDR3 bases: TGTGCCAGCAGTGAATCAGGGGGCCTTGGAGAAAACATTCAGTACTTC. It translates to CASSESGGLGENIQYF.

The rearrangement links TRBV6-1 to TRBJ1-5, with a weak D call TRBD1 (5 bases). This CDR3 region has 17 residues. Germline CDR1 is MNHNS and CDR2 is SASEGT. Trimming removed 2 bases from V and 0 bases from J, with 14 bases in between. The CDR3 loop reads CASSEWGELGSNQPQHF. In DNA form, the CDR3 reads TGTGCCAGCAGTGAATGGGGGGAATTGGGTAGCAATCAGCCCCAGCATTTT.

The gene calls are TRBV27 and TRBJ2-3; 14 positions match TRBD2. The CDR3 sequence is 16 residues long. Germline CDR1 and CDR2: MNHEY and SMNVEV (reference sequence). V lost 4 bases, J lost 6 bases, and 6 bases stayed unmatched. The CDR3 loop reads CASSYGTSGRSDTQYF. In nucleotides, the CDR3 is TGTGCCAGCAGTTACGGGACTAGCGGGAGATCTGATACGCAGTATTTT.

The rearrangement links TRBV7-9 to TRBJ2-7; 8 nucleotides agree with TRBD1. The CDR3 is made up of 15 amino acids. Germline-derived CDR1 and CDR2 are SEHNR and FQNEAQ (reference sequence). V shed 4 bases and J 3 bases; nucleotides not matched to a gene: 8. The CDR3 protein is CASSSPTGAVYEQYF. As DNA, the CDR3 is TGTGCCAGCAGCTCCCCGACAGGGGCAGTCTACGAGCAGTACTTC.

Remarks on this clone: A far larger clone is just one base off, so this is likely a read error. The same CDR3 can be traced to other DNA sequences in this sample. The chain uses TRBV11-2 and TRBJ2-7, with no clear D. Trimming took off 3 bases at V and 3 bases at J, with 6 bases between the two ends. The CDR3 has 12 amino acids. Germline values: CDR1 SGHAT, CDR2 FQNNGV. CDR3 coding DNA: TGTGCCAGCAGCTTGGACGGCTACGAGCAGTACTTC. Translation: CASSLDGYEQYF.

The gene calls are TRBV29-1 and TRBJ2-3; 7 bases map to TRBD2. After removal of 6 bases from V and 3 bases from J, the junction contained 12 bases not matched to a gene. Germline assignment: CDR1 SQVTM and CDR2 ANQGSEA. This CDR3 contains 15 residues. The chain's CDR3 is CSVVRDYLGTDTQYF. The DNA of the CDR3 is TGCAGCGTGGTTAGGGACTACCTGGGTACAGATACGCAGTATTTT.

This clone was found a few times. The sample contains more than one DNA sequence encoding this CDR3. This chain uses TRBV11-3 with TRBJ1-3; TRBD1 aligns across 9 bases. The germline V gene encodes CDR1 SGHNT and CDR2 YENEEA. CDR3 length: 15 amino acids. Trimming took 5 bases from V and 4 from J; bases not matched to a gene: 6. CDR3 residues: CASSPGQGPGNTIYF. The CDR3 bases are TGTGCCAGCAGCCCGGGACAGGGACCAGGAAACACCATATATTTT.

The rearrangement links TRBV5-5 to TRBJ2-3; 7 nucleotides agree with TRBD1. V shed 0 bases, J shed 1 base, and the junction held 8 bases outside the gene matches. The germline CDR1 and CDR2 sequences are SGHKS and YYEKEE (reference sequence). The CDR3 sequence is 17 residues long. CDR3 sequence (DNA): TGTGCCAGCAGCTTGGTCTCCCCACAGGGGCGCACAGATACGCAGTATTTT. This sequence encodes CASSLVSPQGRTDTQYF.

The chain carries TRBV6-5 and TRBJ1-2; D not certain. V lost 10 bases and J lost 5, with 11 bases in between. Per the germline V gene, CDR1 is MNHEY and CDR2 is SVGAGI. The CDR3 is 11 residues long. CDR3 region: CATRSAYGYTF. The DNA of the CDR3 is TGTGCCACCCGGTCCGCGTATGGCTACACCTTC.

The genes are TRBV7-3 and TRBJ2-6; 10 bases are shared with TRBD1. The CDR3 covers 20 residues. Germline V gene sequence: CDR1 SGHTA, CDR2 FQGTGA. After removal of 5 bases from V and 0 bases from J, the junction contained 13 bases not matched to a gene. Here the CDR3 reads CASSHGPGTGEFSGANVLTF. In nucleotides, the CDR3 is TGTGCCAGCAGCCACGGCCCCGGGACAGGGGAATTCTCTGGGGCCAACGTCCTGACTTTC.

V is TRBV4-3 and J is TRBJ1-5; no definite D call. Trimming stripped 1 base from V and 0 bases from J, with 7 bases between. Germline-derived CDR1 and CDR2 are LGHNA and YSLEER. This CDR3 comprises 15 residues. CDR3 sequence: CASSQVWGSNQPQHF. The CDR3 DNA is TGCGCCAGCAGCCAAGTTTGGGGTAGCAATCAGCCCCAGCATTTT.

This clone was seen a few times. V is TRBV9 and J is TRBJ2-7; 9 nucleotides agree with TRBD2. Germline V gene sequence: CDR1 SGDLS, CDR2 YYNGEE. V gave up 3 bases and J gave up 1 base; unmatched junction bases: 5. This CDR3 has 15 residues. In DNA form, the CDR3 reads TGTGCCAGCAGCGAAGGAACTAGCGGGTCCTACGAGCAGTACTTC. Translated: CASSEGTSGSYEQYF.

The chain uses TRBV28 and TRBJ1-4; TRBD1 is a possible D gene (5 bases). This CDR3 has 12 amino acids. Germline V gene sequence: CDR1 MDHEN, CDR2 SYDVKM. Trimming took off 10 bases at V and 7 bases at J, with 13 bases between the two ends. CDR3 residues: CATREDTEKLFF. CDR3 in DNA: TGTGCCACCAGGGAGGATACTGAAAAACTGTTTTTT.

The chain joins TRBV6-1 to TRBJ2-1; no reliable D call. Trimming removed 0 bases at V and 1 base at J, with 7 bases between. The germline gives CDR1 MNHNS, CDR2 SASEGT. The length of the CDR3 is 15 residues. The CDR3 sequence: CASSEAGESYNEQFF. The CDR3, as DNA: TGTGCCAGCAGTGAAGCCGGAGAATCCTACAATGAGCAGTTCTTC.

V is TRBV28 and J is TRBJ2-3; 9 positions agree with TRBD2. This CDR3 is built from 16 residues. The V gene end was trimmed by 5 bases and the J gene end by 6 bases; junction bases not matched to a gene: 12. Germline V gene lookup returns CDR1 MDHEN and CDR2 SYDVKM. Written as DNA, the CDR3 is TGTGCCAGCAGTCCTCCTGTAGCGGGAGCCACGGATACGCAGTATTTT. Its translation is CASSPPVAGATDTQYF.

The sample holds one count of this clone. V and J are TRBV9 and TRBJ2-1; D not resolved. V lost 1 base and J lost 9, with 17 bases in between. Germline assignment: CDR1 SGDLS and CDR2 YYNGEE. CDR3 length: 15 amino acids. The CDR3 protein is CASSVTIDGVGEQFF. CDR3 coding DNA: TGTGCCAGCAGCGTAACCATTGATGGGGTGGGTGAGCAGTTCTTC.

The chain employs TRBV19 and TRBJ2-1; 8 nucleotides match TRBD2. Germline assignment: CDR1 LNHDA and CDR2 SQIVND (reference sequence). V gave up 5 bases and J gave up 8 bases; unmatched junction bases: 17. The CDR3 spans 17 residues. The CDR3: CASSPKGGAGEVDEQFF. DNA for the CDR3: TGTGCCAGTAGTCCCAAGGGCGGAGCGGGAGAGGTTGATGAGCAGTTCTTC. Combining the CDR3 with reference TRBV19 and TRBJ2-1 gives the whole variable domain DGGITQSPKYLFRKEGQNVTLSCEQNLNHDAMYWYRQDPGQGLRLIYYSQIVNDFQKGDIAEGYSVSREKKESFPLTVTSAQKNPTAFYLCASSPKGGAGEVDEQFFGPGTRLTVL.

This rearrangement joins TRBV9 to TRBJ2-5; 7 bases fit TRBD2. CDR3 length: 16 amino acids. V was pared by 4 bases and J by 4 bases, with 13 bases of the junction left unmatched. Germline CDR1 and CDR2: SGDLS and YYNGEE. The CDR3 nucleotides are TGTGCCAGCAGCCCCTTGGGGGGGAGAGTAGGAGAGACCCAGTACTTC. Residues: CASSPLGGRVGETQYF.

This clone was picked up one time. In DNA form, the CDR3 reads TGTGCCAGCAGTAACACACTTATGGAGCAGTACTTC. Its protein is CASSNTLMEQYF. The chain combines TRBV27 with TRBJ2-7, with D unclear. CDR3 length: 12 amino acids. V lost 5 bases and J 7 bases, leaving 12 bases between the germline ends. Germline V gene lookup returns CDR1 MNHEY and CDR2 SMNVEV (reference sequence).

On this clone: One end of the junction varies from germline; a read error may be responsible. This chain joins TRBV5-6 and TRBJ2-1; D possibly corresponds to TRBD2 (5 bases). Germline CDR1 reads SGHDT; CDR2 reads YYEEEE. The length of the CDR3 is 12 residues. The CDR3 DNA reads TGTGCCAGCAACCTGGTGGGGAGAGGGCGGGTCTTC. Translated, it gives CASNLVGRGRVF.

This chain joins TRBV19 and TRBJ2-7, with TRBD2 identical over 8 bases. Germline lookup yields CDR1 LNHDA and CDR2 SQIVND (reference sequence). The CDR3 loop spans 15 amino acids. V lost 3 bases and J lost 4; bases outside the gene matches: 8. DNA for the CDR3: TGTGCCAGTAGTATTTCGGGACTAGTAACGTACGAGCAGTACTTC. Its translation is CASSISGLVTYEQYF. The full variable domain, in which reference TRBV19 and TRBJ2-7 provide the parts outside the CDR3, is DGGITQSPKYLFRKEGQNVTLSCEQNLNHDAMYWYRQDPGQGLRLIYYSQIVNDFQKGDIAEGYSVSREKKESFPLTVTSAQKNPTAFYLCASSISGLVTYEQYFGPGTRLTVT.

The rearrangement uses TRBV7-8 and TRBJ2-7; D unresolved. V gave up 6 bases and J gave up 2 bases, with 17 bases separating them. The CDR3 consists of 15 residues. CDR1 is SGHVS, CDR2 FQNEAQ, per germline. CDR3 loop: CASSGDPNSPYEQYF. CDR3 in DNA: TGTGCCAGCAGTGGAGACCCTAACTCCCCCTACGAGCAGTACTTC.

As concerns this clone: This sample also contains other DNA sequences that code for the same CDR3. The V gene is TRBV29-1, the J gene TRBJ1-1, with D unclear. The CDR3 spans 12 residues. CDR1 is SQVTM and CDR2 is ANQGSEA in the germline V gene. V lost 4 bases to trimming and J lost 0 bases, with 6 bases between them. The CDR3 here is CSVAPMNTEAFF. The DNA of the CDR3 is TGCAGCGTTGCCCCCATGAACACTGAAGCTTTCTTT.

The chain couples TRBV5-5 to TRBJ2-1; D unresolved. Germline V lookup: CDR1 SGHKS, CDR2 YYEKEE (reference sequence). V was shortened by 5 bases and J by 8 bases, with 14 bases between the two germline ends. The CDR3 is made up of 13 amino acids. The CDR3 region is CASRYVGQYEQFF. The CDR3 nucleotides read TGTGCCAGCAGATATGTGGGTCAGTATGAGCAGTTCTTC.

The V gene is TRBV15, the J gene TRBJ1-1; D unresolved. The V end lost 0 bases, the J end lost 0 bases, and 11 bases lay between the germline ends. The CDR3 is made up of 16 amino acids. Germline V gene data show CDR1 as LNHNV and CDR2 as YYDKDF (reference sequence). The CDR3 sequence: CATSRDNRAMNTEAFF. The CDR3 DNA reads TGTGCCACCAGCAGAGACAACAGAGCCATGAACACTGAAGCTTTCTTT. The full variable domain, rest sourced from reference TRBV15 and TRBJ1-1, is DAMVIQNPRYQVTQFGKPVTLSCSQTLNHNVMYWYQQKSSQAPKLLFHYYDKDFNNEADTPDNFQSRRPNTSFCFLDIRSPGLGDTAMYLCATSRDNRAMNTEAFFGQGTRLTVV.

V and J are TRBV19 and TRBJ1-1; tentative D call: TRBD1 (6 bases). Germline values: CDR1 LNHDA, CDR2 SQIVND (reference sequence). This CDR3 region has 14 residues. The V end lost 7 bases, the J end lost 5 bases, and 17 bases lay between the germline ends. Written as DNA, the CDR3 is TGTGCCAGTACTCTACAGGGCCTCGGGACTGAAGCTTTCTTT. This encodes CASTLQGLGTEAFF.

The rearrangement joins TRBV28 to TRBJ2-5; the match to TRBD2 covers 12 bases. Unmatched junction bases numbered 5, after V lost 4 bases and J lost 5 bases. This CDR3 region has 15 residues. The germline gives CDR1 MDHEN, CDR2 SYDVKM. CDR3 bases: TGTGCCAGCAGTTCCGGGACTAGCGGGTTGGAGACCCAGTACTTC. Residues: CASSSGTSGLETQYF.

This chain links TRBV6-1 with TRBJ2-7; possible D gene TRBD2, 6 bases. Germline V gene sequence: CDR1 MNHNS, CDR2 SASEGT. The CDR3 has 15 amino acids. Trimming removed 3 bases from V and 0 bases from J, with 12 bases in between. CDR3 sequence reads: CASSEDSGHSYEQYF. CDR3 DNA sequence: TGTGCCAGCAGTGAGGATAGCGGACACTCCTACGAGCAGTACTTC.

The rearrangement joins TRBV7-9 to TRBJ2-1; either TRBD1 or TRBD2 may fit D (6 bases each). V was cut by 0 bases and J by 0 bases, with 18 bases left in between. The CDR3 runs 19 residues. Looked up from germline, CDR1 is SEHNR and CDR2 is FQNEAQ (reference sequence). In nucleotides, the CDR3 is TGTGCCAGCAGCTTAGCTGGGGGGCCTAAGGCGAGCTCCTACAATGAGCAGTTCTTC. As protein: CASSLAGGPKASSYNEQFF.

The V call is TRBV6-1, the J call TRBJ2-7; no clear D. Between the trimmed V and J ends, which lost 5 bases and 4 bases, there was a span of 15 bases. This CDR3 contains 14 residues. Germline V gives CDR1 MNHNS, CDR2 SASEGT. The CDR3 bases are TGTGCCAGCAGTATTGGTCCACTTCAATACGAGCAGTACTTC. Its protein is CASSIGPLQYEQYF.